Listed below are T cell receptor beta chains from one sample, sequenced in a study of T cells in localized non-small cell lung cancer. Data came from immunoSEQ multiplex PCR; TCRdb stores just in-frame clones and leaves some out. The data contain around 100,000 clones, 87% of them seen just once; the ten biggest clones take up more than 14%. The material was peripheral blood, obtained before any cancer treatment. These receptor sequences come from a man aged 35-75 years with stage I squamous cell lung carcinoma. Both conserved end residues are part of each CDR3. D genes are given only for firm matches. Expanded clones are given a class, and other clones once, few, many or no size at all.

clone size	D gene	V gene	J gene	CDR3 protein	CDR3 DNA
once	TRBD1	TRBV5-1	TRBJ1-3	CASSLGTAVYSGNTIYF	TGCGCCAGCAGCTTAGGGACAGCCGTTTACTCTGGAAACACCATATATTTT
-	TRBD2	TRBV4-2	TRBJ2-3	CASSQYSGVSTDTQYF	TGTGCCAGCAGCCAATATAGCGGGGTTAGCACAGATACGCAGTATTTT
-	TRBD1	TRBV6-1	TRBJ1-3	CASIPTGNSGNTIYF	TGTGCCAGCATCCCGACAGGGAACTCTGGAAACACCATATATTTT
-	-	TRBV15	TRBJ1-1	CATSEQGNTEAFF	TGTGCCACCAGCGAACAGGGGAACACTGAAGCTTTCTTT
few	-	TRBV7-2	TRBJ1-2	CASTLSHHGYTF	TGTGCCAGCACCCTATCACATCATGGCTACACCTTC
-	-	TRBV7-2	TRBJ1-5	CASSLTRGSNQPQHF	TGTGCCAGCAGCTTAACACGGGGTAGCAATCAGCCCCAGCATTTT
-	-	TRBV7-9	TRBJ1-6	CASSFLLTANSPLHF	TGTGCCAGCAGCTTCCTCCTGACAGCTAATTCACCCCTCCACTTT
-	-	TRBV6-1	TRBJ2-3	CASSTDGRTDTQYF	TGTGCCAGCAGTACCGACGGACGCACAGATACGCAGTATTTT
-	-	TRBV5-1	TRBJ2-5	CASSLGTEGGDQYF	TGCGCCAGCAGCCTCGGGACAGAGGGGGGAGACCAGTACTTC
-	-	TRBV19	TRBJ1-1	CASSIRKGVFTEAFF	TGTGCCAGTAGTATCCGCAAAGGGGTGTTCACTGAAGCTTTCTTT
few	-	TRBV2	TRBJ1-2	CASSVTLYYGYTF	TGTGCCAGCAGTGTAACACTGTACTATGGCTACACCTTC
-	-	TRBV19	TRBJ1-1	CASSMIGGETEAFF	TGTGCCAGTAGTATGATCGGGGGAGAAACTGAAGCTTTCTTT
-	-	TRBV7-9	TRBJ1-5	CASSPSGRGAFQPQHF	TGTGCCAGCAGCCCATCCGGGCGGGGGGCATTTCAGCCCCAGCATTTT
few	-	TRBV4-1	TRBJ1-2	CASRESGFLGLDRYTF	TGCGCCAGCAGGGAAAGCGGCTTTTTGGGCCTCGATCGCTACACCTTC
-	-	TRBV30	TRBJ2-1	CASGTLRFNEQFF	TGTGCCTCAGGGACCCTCCGTTTTAATGAGCAGTTCTTC
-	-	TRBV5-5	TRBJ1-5	CASRPDRSNQPQHF	TGTGCCAGCAGACCCGACAGGAGCAATCAGCCCCAGCATTTT
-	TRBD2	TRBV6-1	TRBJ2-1	CASSAQSGGSYNEQFF	TGTGCCAGCAGTGCCCAGTCGGGGGGGTCCTACAATGAGCAGTTCTTC
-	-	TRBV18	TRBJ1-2	CASSPPGLGPWYGYTF	TGTGCCAGCTCACCCCCGGGACTTGGGCCGTGGTATGGCTACACCTTC
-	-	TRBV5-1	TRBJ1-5	CASSLTSDQPQHF	TGCGCCAGCAGCTTGACGAGCGATCAGCCCCAGCATTTT
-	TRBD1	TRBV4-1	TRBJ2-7	CASSPGTGGFYEQYF	TGCGCCAGCAGCCCGGGGACAGGGGGCTTCTACGAGCAGTACTTC
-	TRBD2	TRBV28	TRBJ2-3	CASRKRRAGVATDTQYF	TGTGCCAGCAGAAAAAGGAGAGCGGGGGTGGCCACAGATACGCAGTATTTT
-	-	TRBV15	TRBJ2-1	CATSREPRSYNEQFF	TGTGCCACCAGCAGAGAGCCCAGGAGCTACAATGAGCAGTTCTTC
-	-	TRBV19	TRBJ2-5	CASSQRDETQYF	TGTGCCAGTAGCCAACGAGATGAAACCCAGTACTTC
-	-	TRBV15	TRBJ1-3	CATRSRSGNTIYF	TGTGCCACCAGGTCCCGTTCTGGAAACACCATATATTTT
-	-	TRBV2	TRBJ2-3	CASSMIDTAQYF	TGTGCCAGCAGTATGATTGATACGGCGCAGTATTTT
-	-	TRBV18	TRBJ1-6	CASSREISPLHF	TGTGCCAGCTCACGGGAGATTTCACCCCTCCACTTT
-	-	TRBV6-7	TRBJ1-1	CASRGLPLTELNTEAFF	TGTGCCAGCAGGGGCCTCCCCCTGACGGAGTTGAACACTGAAGCTTTCTTT
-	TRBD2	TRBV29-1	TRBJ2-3	CSVGARASGGPRDTQYF	TGCAGCGTGGGGGCGAGGGCTAGCGGGGGGCCCCGGGATACGCAGTATTTT
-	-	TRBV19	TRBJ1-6	CASTEFSSYNSPLHF	TGTGCCAGTACTGAATTCAGCTCCTATAATTCACCCCTCCACTTT
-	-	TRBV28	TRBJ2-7	CASTTGGNSYEQYF	TGTGCCAGCACGACAGGCGGGAACTCCTACGAGCAGTACTTC
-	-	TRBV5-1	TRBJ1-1	CASSLEGGTEAFF	TGCGCCAGCAGCTTGGAGGGAGGCACTGAAGCTTTCTTT
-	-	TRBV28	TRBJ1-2	CASSLSQGLGYGYTF	TGTGCCAGCAGTTTAAGTCAGGGGCTCGGCTATGGCTACACCTTC
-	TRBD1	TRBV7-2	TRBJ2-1	CASSLPGQGRNEQFF	TGTGCCAGCAGTCTACCGGGACAGGGGAGGAATGAGCAGTTCTTC
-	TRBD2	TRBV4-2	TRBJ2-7	CASSQATSGGYSYEQYF	TGTGCCAGCAGCCAAGCTACTAGCGGGGGGTACTCCTACGAGCAGTACTTC
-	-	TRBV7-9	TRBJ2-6	CASSLPKGRGLSGANVLTF	TGTGCCAGCAGCTTACCAAAGGGCCGGGGACTCTCTGGGGCCAACGTCCTGACTTTC
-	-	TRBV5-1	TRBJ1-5	CASSLGDSGNQPQHF	TGCGCCAGCAGCTTGGGCGACAGCGGCAATCAGCCCCAGCATTTT
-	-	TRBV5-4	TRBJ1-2	CASSTPMGGSANGYTF	TGTGCCAGCAGTACCCCGATGGGGGGGTCGGCGAATGGCTACACCTTC
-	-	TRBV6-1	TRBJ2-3	CASSDWGDTQYF	TGTGCCAGCAGTGACTGGGGTGATACGCAGTATTTT
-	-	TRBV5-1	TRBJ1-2	CASSPRGTSNYGYTF	TGCGCCAGCAGCCCGAGAGGGACGTCTAACTATGGCTACACCTTC
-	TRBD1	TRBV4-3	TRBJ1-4	CASSQDRTQGSKKLFF	TGCGCCAGCAGCCAAGATCGGACACAGGGGTCGAAAAAACTGTTTTTT
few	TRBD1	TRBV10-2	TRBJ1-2	CASSDGQGVYYGYTF	TGCGCCAGCAGTGACGGACAGGGGGTCTACTATGGCTACACCTTC
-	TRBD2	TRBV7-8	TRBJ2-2	CASSLRTSGGPNTGELFF	TGTGCCAGCAGCCTACGGACTAGCGGGGGCCCGAACACCGGGGAGCTGTTTTTT
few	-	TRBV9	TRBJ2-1	CASSVGRSKGAEQFF	TGTGCCAGCAGCGTAGGTAGAAGTAAGGGCGCTGAGCAGTTCTTC
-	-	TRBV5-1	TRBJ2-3	CASSLGGAPSTDTQYF	TGCGCCAGCAGCTTGGGAGGGGCCCCTAGCACAGATACGCAGTATTTT
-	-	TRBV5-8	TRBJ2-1	CASSSAGLSYNEQFF	TGTGCCAGCAGCTCTGCGGGGCTCTCCTACAATGAGCAGTTCTTC
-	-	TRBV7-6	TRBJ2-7	CASSLPGPVSYEQYF	TGTGCCAGCAGCTTACCGGGTCCGGTCTCCTACGAGCAGTACTTC
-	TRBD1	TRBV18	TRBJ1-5	CASSRQGSDQPQHF	TGTGCCAGCTCACGACAGGGGTCCGATCAGCCCCAGCATTTT
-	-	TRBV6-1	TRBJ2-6	CALSYGSAGANVLTF	TGTGCCCTGAGCTACGGCAGCGCTGGGGCCAACGTCCTGACTTTC